The T cell receptor beta chain under discussion was sequenced for a study of T cell changes during pregnancy in multiple sclerosis. Germline CDR1 and CDR2: SGHDT and YYEEEE. After removal of 4 bases from V and 2 bases from J, the junction contained 5 bases not matched to a gene. The length of the CDR3 is 14 residues. TCRdb keeps only in-frame clones here, not all; method: immunoSEQ multiplex PCR. The sample includes around 50,000 clones, over 90% seen only once; the top ten take 0.61%. This TCR was recovered from a female donor in good health, enrolled as a control in a pregnancy study. Sample: CD4+ T cells from peripheral blood mononuclear cells, taken after pregnancy. The genes are TRBV5-6 and TRBJ2-7, with 8 bases identical to TRBD1. For the CDR3, the DNA is TGTGCCAGCAGCGTCCGGGACAGGCCCTACGAGCAGTACTTC. Translating it yields CASSVRDRPYEQYF. Full variable domain (remainder filled in from reference TRBV5-6 and TRBJ2-7): DAGVTQSPTHLIKTRGQQVTLRCSPKSGHDTVSWYQQALGQGPQFIFQYYEEEERQRGNFPDRFSGHQFPNYSSELNVNALLLGDSALYLCASSVRDRPYEQYFGPGTRLTVT.